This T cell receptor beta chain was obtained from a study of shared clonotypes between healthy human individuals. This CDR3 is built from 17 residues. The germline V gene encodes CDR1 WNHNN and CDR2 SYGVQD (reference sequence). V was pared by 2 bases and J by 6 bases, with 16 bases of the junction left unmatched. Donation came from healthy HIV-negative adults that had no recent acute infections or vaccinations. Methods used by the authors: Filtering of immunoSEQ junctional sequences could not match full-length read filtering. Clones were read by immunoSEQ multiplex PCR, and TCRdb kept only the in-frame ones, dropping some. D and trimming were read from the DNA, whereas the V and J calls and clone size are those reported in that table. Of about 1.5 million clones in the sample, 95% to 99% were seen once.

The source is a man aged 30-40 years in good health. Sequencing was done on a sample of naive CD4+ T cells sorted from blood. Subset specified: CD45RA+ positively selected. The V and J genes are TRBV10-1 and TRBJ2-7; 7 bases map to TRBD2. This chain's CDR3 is CASSERVRAGDSAEQYF. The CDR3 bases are TGCGCCAGCAGTGAGAGGGTTCGGGCGGGAGATTCGGCCGAGCAGTACTTC.